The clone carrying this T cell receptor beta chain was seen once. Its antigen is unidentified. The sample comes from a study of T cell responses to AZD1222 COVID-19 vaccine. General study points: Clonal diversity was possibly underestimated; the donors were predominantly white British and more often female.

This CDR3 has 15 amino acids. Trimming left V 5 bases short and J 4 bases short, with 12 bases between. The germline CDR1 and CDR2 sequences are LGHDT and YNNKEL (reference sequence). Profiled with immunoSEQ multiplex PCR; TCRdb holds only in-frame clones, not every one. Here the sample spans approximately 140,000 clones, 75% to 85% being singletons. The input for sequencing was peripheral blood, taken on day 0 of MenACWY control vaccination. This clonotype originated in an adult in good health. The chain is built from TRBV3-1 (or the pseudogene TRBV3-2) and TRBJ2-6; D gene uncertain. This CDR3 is CASSFVSTGANVLTF. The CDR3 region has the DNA TGTGCCAGCAGCTTCGTGAGTACCGGGGCCAACGTCCTGACTTTC.